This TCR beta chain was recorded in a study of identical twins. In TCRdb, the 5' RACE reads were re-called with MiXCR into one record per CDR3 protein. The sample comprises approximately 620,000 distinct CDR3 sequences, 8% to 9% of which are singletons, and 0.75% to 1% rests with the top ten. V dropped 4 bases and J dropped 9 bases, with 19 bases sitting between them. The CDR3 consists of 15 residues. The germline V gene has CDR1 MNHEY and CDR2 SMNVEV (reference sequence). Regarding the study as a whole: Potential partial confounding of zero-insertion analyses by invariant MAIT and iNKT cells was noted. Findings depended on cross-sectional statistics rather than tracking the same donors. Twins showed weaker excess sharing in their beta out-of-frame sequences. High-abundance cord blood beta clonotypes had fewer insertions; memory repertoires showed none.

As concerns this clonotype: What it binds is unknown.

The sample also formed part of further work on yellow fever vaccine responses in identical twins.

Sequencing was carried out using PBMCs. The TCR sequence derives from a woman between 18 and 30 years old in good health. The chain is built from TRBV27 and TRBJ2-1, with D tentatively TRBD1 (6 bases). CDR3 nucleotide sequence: TGTGCCAGCAGTTGGAGCGGTCTTCAGGGGTCTGAGCAGTTCTTC. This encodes CASSWSGLQGSEQFF.